These 27 T cell receptor beta chains came from one sample sequenced in a study of blood T cell repertoires in COVID-19. Sequenced by immunoSEQ multiplex PCR; TCRdb stores in-frame clones only, minus some. This table has approximately 330,000 clones, approximately 88% appearing once. Sequencing was done on a sample of peripheral blood. The receptors were gathered from a man aged 25-45 years with COVID-19, enrolled during active disease.

The chain joins TRBV29-1 to TRBJ1-3, with TRBD1 matching 9 bases. Germline assignment: CDR1 SQVTM and CDR2 ANQGSEA. With V trimmed by 6 bases and J by 3 bases, 9 bases remained unmatched. This CDR3 is 15 amino acids long. Written as DNA, the CDR3 is TGCAGCGTCGTCGAAGGGGGACAGGGTGGAAACACCATATATTTT. Translating gives CSVVEGGQGGNTIYF. Filled out from reference TRBV29-1 and TRBJ1-3, the complete variable domain reads SAVISQKPSRDICQRGTSLTIQCQVDSQVTMMFWYRQQPGQSLTLIATANQGSEATYESGFVIDKFPISRPNLTFSTLTVSNMSPEDSSIYLCSVVEGGQGGNTIYFGEGSWLTVV.

The chain links TRBV20-1 to TRBJ2-7, with D possibly matching TRBD1 (5 bases). V gave up 3 bases and J gave up 5 bases, with 17 bases separating them. The CDR3 length is 14 residues. Per the germline V gene, CDR1 is DFQATT and CDR2 is SNEGSKA (reference sequence). In nucleotides, the CDR3 is TGCAGTGCTAGTAGAGACCAGGGAATGGACGAGCAGTACTTC. Its protein is CSASRDQGMDEQYF.

The chain recombines TRBV21-1 with TRBJ2-1; the DNA was not compared with TRBD2, the D call given in the table. TRBV21-1 is annotated as a pseudogene. This CDR3 has 16 residues. CDR3 DNA sequence: TGTGCCAGACCCCCCCTAGCGGGGGCAATTTACAATGAGCAGTTCTTC. This encodes CARPPLAGAIYNEQFF.

Regarding this clone: The sample holds other DNA sequences that translate to the same CDR3. The rearrangement links TRBV7-2 to TRBJ2-5; 10 nucleotides line up with TRBD2. Germline values: CDR1 SGHTA, CDR2 FQGNSA. The J segment lost 2 bases and the V segment lost 1 base, leaving 7 bases of the junction unmatched. The CDR3 contains 17 residues. CDR3 loop: CASSLGRAGGPQETQYF. DNA of the CDR3: TGTGCCAGCAGCTTAGGGAGAGCGGGGGGGCCGCAAGAGACCCAGTACTTC. The complete variable domain, with remaining parts taken from reference TRBV7-2 and TRBJ2-5, reads GAGVSQSPSNKVTEKGKDVELRCDPISGHTALYWYRQSLGQGLEFLIYFQGNSAPDKSGLPSDRFSAERTGGSVSTLTIQRTQQEDSAVYLCASSLGRAGGPQETQYFGPGTRLLVL.

This clone was recorded only once. The chain couples TRBV2 to TRBJ2-6, with a weak D call TRBD2 (5 bases). V lost 0 bases, J lost 2 bases, and 11 bases lay in between. The germline gives CDR1 SNHLY, CDR2 FYNNEI. CDR3 length equals 17 residues. CDR3 amino acids: CASSEAARVPGANVLTF. CDR3 bases: TGTGCCAGCAGTGAAGCGGCGAGGGTACCTGGGGCCAACGTCCTGACTTTC.

The chain combines TRBV7-3 with TRBJ2-1, with 10 positions matching TRBD1. Per the germline V gene, CDR1 is SGHTA and CDR2 is FQGTGA. V dropped 4 bases and J dropped 6; count of bases not matched to a gene: 6. The CDR3 length is 15 residues. This CDR3 is CASSSRQGAGNEQFF. The CDR3, as DNA: TGTGCCAGCAGCTCGCGACAGGGGGCGGGCAATGAGCAGTTCTTC.

The V and J genes are TRBV11-3 and TRBJ2-1, with D possibly matching TRBD2 (5 bases). Germline-derived CDR1 and CDR2 are SGHNT and YENEEA. V dropped 4 bases and J dropped 6 bases, with 10 bases sitting between them. This CDR3 contains 13 residues. CDR3 protein: CASSSRGGNEQFF. The DNA for the CDR3 is TGTGCCAGCAGCTCCCGTGGAGGCAATGAGCAGTTCTTC.

The chain links TRBV5-6 to TRBJ2-5; no clear D. In germline, CDR1 is SGHDT, CDR2 YYEEEE. The germline V and J ends were trimmed by 6 bases and 3 bases, with 12 bases remaining between them. The CDR3 has 13 amino acids. The CDR3 DNA follows: TGTGCCAGCACCAACCGCAACAAAGAGACCCAGTACTTC. Translated, it gives CASTNRNKETQYF.

This sequence joins TRBV5-4 and TRBJ1-6; the D gene is possibly TRBD1 (5 bases). V lost 0 bases, J lost 7 bases, and 8 bases lay in between. The germline gives CDR1 SGHNT, CDR2 YYREEE (reference sequence). The CDR3 is 14 residues long. Written as DNA, the CDR3 is TGTGCCAGCAGCTTGGGGGGCGGCAATTCACCCCTCCACTTT. This codes for CASSLGGGNSPLHF.

The rearrangement uses TRBV10-3 and TRBJ2-5; D may be TRBD2 (5 bases). The CDR3 extends over 16 amino acids. Germline V gene data show CDR1 as ENHRY and CDR2 as SYGVKD. V shed 5 bases and J shed 3 bases, with 19 bases lying between them. The CDR3: CAISRSYYGVEETQYF. The CDR3 DNA reads as TGTGCCATCAGTAGGAGTTATTACGGGGTGGAAGAGACCCAGTACTTC.

V is TRBV28 and J is TRBJ2-7, with TRBD2 matching over 15 bases. The V and J ends lost 5 bases and 3 bases, in that order; junction bases with no gene match: 8. Germline V lookup: CDR1 MDHEN, CDR2 SYDVKM. The length of the CDR3 is 17 residues. CDR3 bases: TGTGCCAGCAGTACGGCGGGACTAGCGGGAGGCTACTACGAGCAGTACTTC. Encoded protein: CASSTAGLAGGYYEQYF. The whole variable domain, remainder taken from reference TRBV28 and TRBJ2-7, is DVKVTQSSRYLVKRTGEKVFLECVQDMDHENMFWYRQDPGLGLRLIYFSYDVKMKEKGDIPEGYSVSREKKERFSLILESASTNQTSMYLCASSTAGLAGGYYEQYFGPGTRLTVT.

The chain joins TRBV15 to TRBJ2-2; the D gene is possibly TRBD2 (6 bases). Germline loops: CDR1 LNHNV, CDR2 YYDKDF (reference sequence). This CDR3 spans 12 amino acids. V was pared by 1 base and J by 13 bases, with 10 bases between. The CDR3 nucleotides are TGTGCCACCAGCAGAGGCGGGGAGTTGCTGTTTTTT. Protein: CATSRGGELLFF.

This clone was seen a single time. The chain carries TRBV6-5 and TRBJ1-3; D remains unclear. Germline V gene lookup returns CDR1 MNHEY and CDR2 SVGAGI. Trimming stripped 0 bases from V and 2 bases from J, with 5 bases between. This CDR3 has 14 amino acids. The CDR3 here is CASSYSGAGNTIYF. In nucleotides, the CDR3 is TGTGCCAGCAGTTACTCCGGGGCTGGAAACACCATATATTTT.

The chain combines TRBV18 with TRBJ1-6, with 10 bases that match TRBD1. The germline V gene encodes CDR1 KGHSH and CDR2 LQKENI. The CDR3 spans 16 residues. With V trimmed by 5 bases and J by 5 bases, 6 bases remained unmatched. CDR3 DNA: TGTGCCAGCTCATCAGGACAGGGGGGTAATAATTCACCCCTCCACTTT. It encodes CASSSGQGGNNSPLHF.

The rearrangement joins TRBV27 to TRBJ1-2, with D possibly matching TRBD1 (6 bases). The CDR3 is 13 residues long. Trimming cost V 3 bases and J 3 bases, with 8 bases left between them. Germline CDR1 reads MNHEY; CDR2 reads SMNVEV (reference sequence). The CDR3 DNA reads TGTGCCAGCAGTTTTTGGACAGACTATGGCTACACCTTC. This codes for CASSFWTDYGYTF.

This clone was seen only once. The rearrangement joins TRBV20-1 to TRBJ1-1; D gene ambiguous. Trimming shortened V by 3 bases and J by 7 bases, and 24 bases separated the two germline ends. The CDR3 is made up of 16 amino acids. CDR1 is DFQATT, CDR2 SNEGSKA, per germline (reference sequence). This chain's CDR3 is CSASPVLLRQADEAFF. CDR3 nucleotide sequence: TGCAGTGCTAGTCCCGTCCTCCTCCGGCAGGCCGATGAAGCTTTCTTT.

The chain employs TRBV7-9 and TRBJ1-5, with a possible D match to TRBD1 (5 bases). This CDR3 is 17 amino acids long. CDR1 and CDR2 (germline): SEHNR, FQNEAQ (reference sequence). V lost 1 base and J 6 bases, leaving 19 bases between the germline ends. The CDR3 DNA sequence: TGTGCCAGCAGCTTAGACCCTTCATGGGGGGGAGGTCAGCCCCAGCATTTT. Its translation: CASSLDPSWGGGQPQHF.

J is TRBJ2-7 and V is TRBV6-2 or TRBV6-3, with 7 bases aligning to TRBD1. J gave up 3 bases and V 0 bases, and 8 bases lay outside the gene matches. CDR1 and CDR2 (germline): MNHEY, SVGEGT. CDR3 length: 16 amino acids. The CDR3 protein is CASSYSGQAPNYEQYF. In nucleotides, the CDR3 is TGTGCCAGCAGTTACTCAGGACAGGCACCCAACTACGAGCAGTACTTC.

V is TRBV5-4 and J is TRBJ1-2; D gene unclear. Trimming cost V 6 bases and J 4 bases, with 16 bases left between them. The CDR3 is made up of 14 amino acids. CDR1 SGHNT and CDR2 YYREEE come from the germline V gene (reference sequence). In nucleotides, the CDR3 is TGTGCCAGCATCCCGGAGTATTCCCTCTATGGCTACACCTTC. Translation gives CASIPEYSLYGYTF.

This chain links TRBV5-1 with TRBJ1-5; 10 nucleotides match TRBD1. The germline CDR1 and CDR2 sequences are SGHRS and YFSETQ. J lost 1 base, V lost 4 bases, and 2 bases had no gene match. The CDR3 is made up of 15 amino acids. The CDR3 sequence: CASSPTGGSNQPQHF. CDR3 DNA: TGCGCCAGCAGCCCGACAGGGGGCAGCAATCAGCCCCAGCATTTT.

This chain uses TRBV5-1 with TRBJ2-5; 8 nucleotides align to TRBD1. In germline, CDR1 is SGHRS, CDR2 YFSETQ. J lost 0 bases, V lost 0 bases, and 4 bases had no gene match. The CDR3 spans 16 residues. This CDR3 reads CASSLGDRNDQETQYF. The CDR3 bases are TGCGCCAGCAGCTTGGGGGACAGGAATGACCAAGAGACCCAGTACTTC.

This chain joins TRBV9 and TRBJ1-1; 8 bases align to TRBD1. The CDR3 spans 16 residues. Germline-derived CDR1 and CDR2 are SGDLS and YYNGEE. V lost 4 bases to trimming and J lost 0 bases; unmatched junction nucleotides: 8. The CDR3 is CASSRQGAAMNTEAFF. As DNA, the CDR3 is TGTGCCAGCAGCAGGCAGGGGGCGGCTATGAACACTGAAGCTTTCTTT.

This clone was seen only a few times. The chain carries TRBV25-1 and TRBJ1-4; TRBD1 matches at 10 bases. The CDR3 loop spans 15 amino acids. CDR1 is MGHDK and CDR2 is SYGVNS in the germline V gene. Trimming took 1 base from V and 7 from J; bases not matched to a gene: 3. The CDR3: CASSEWGQGFEKLFF. The CDR3 DNA sequence: TGTGCCAGCAGTGAATGGGGACAGGGGTTTGAAAAACTGTTTTTT.

V usage is TRBV6-5 and J usage is TRBJ2-2; D remains unclear. Germline V gives CDR1 MNHEY, CDR2 SVGAGI. The V end was cut by 0 bases, the J end by 2 bases, with 4 bases between. The CDR3 sequence is 14 residues long. In DNA, the CDR3 is TGTGCCAGCAGTTACTCGAGTAACACCGGGGAGCTGTTTTTT. Translated, it gives CASSYSSNTGELFF.

The DNA of the CDR3 is TGTGCCAGCAGCCTGGGCAGGGCCCCAGGTTACACTGAAGCTTTCTTT. This translates into CASSLGRAPGYTEAFF. V usage is TRBV7-2 and J usage is TRBJ1-1; perhaps TRBD1 as D (5 bases). Looked up from germline, CDR1 is SGHTA and CDR2 is FQGNSA. Trimming removed 5 bases at V and 3 bases at J, with 19 bases between. The CDR3 is 16 residues long.

This clone was found once. V usage is TRBV9 and J usage is TRBJ2-3; possibly TRBD2 for D (6 bases). The CDR3 runs 15 residues. Germline assignment: CDR1 SGDLS and CDR2 YYNGEE. Trimming left V 3 bases short and J 7 bases short, with 18 bases between. The CDR3 spells CASSEGGEEGNTQYF. The CDR3 coding sequence is TGTGCCAGCAGCGAAGGCGGGGAGGAGGGAAATACGCAGTATTTT.

This chain joins TRBV5-1 and TRBJ2-1; D gene uncertain. Trimming took off 4 bases at V and 8 bases at J, with 16 bases between the two ends. The length of the CDR3 is 14 residues. Germline CDR1 is SGHRS and CDR2 is YFSETQ. This CDR3 is CASSLEQVVDEQFF. Written as DNA, the CDR3 is TGCGCCAGCAGCCTGGAGCAGGTCGTCGATGAGCAGTTCTTC.